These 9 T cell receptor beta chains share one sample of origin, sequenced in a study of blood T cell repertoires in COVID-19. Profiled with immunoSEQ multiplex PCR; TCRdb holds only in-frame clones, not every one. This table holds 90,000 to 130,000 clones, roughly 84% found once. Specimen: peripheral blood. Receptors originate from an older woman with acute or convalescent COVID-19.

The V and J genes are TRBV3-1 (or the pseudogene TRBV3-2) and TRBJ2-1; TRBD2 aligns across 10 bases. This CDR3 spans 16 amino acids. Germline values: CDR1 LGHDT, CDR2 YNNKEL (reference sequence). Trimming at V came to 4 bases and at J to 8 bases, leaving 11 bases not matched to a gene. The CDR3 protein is CASSPRMGLAGDEQFF. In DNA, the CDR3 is TGTGCCAGCAGCCCGAGGATGGGCCTAGCGGGGGATGAGCAGTTCTTC.

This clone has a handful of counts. For the CDR3, the DNA is TGCGCCAGCAGCTTGCTAACAGACCCGCGCAATGAGCAGTTCTTC. Translation gives CASSLLTDPRNEQFF. The chain employs TRBV5-1 and TRBJ2-1, with no clear D. The CDR3 runs 15 residues. Trimming stripped 1 base from V and 6 bases from J, with 14 bases between. CDR1 and CDR2 (germline): SGHRS, YFSETQ.

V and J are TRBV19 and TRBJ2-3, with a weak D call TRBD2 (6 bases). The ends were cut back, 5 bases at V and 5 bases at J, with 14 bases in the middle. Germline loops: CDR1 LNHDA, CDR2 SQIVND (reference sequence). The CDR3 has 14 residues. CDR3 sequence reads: CASSLAGSKDTQYF. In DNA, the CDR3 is TGTGCCAGTAGTCTGGCCGGGAGTAAAGATACGCAGTATTTT.

CDR3 nucleotides: TGTGCCTGGGGCAGGGGAACTAATGAAAAACTGTTTTTT. This codes for CAWGRGTNEKLFF. This chain connects TRBV2 to TRBJ1-4; D is perhaps TRBD1 (6 bases). Trimming shortened V by 11 bases and J by 1 base, and 11 bases separated the two germline ends. Germline loops: CDR1 SNHLY, CDR2 FYNNEI. This CDR3 region has 13 residues.

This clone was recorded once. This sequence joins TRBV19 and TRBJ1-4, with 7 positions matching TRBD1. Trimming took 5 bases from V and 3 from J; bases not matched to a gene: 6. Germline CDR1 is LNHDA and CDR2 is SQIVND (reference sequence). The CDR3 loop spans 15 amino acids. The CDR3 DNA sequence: TGTGCCAGTAGTCCAGGGGGTGGCCCTAATGAAAAACTGTTTTTT. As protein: CASSPGGGPNEKLFF.

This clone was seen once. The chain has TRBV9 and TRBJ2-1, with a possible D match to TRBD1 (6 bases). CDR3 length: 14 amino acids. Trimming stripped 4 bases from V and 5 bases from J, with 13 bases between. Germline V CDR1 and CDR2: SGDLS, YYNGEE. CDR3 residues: CASSLQDRNNEQFF. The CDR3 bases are TGTGCCAGCAGCCTCCAGGACAGAAACAATGAGCAGTTCTTC.

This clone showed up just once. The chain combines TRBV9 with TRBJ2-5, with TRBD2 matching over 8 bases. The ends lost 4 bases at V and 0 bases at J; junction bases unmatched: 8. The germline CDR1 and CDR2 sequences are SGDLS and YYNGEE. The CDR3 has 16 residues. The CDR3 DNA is TGTGCCAGCAGCCCGAACACGGGGGGGTACCAAGAGACCCAGTACTTC. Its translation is CASSPNTGGYQETQYF.

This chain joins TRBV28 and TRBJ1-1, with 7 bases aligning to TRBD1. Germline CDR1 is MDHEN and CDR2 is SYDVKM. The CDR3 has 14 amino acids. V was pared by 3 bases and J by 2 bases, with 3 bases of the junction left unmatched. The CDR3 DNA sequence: TGTGCCAGCAGTTTTACAGGGGTTAACACTGAAGCTTTCTTT. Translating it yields CASSFTGVNTEAFF.

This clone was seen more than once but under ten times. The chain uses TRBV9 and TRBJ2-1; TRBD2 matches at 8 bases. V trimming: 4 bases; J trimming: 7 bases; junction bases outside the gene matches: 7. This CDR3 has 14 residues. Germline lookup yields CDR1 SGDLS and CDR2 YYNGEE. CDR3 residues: CASSPPGGANEQFF. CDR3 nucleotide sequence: TGTGCCAGCAGCCCTCCCGGGGGGGCTAATGAGCAGTTCTTC.